These 27 T cell receptor beta chains share one sample of origin, sequenced in a study of T cells in Graves' hyperthyroidism and ophthalmopathy. Authors of the study amplified TCR beta CDR3 regions from RNA transcripts. Initially, a first-round RT-PCR of the TCR CDR3 employed the HTBI primer set. TCRdb reprocessed the multiplex PCR reads with MiXCR, giving one entry per CDR3 protein. The repertoire holds about 270,000 distinct CDR3 sequences, with roughly 15% as singletons. Sample: blood. The receptor source for this set is a woman between 45 and 60 years old with Graves' hyperthyroidism that later progressed to Graves' ophthalmopathy.

The chain uses TRBV3-1 and TRBJ1-1; D gene uncertain. Germline V lookup: CDR1 LGHDT, CDR2 YNNKEL (reference sequence). V lost 7 bases and J lost 8, with 14 bases in between. The length of the CDR3 is 12 residues. The CDR3 here is CASTAAGEEAFF. Here the CDR3 DNA reads TGTGCCAGCACCGCAGCTGGGGAAGAAGCTTTCTTT.

Notes on this clonotype: This is likely a read error, given that the CDR3 carries no conserved phenylalanine or tryptophan at its end. This sequence joins TRBV19 and TRBJ1-1; D is undetermined. V was cut by 1 base and J by 1 base, with 4 bases left in between. CDR3 length: 13 residues. Germline V CDR1 and CDR2: LNHDA, SQIVND (reference sequence). The CDR3 DNA follows: TGTGCCAGTAGTATAGGTCAGAACACTGAAGCTTTCCTT. The encoded protein is CASSIGQNTEAFL.

This sequence joins TRBV5-6 and TRBJ2-1; TRBD2 matches 15 bases. CDR3 length: 18 residues. Germline V gene data show CDR1 as SGHDT and CDR2 as YYEEEE. V dropped 4 bases and J dropped 0; count of bases not matched to a gene: 5. CDR3: CASSHGTSGGSSYNEQFF. The CDR3 nucleotides are TGTGCCAGCAGCCACGGGACTAGCGGGGGGAGCTCCTACAATGAGCAGTTCTTC.

The sample holds many counts of this clonotype. The J gene is TRBJ1-1, the V gene TRBV5-1; D ambiguous. The germline V gene encodes CDR1 SGHRS and CDR2 YFSETQ. The CDR3 extends over 12 amino acids. The germline V and J ends were trimmed by 3 bases and 3 bases, with 6 bases remaining between them. The CDR3 region is CASSYTDTEAFF. CDR3 DNA: TGCGCCAGCAGCTATACAGACACTGAAGCTTTCTTT.

The CDR3 protein is CASSRSSYEQYF. CDR3 in DNA: TGTGCCAGCAGTAGGAGCTCCTACGAGCAGTACTTC. V usage is TRBV2 and J usage is TRBJ2-7; D is unclear. V was shortened by 5 bases and J by 0 bases, with 5 bases between the two germline ends. This CDR3 spans 12 amino acids. Germline assignment: CDR1 SNHLY and CDR2 FYNNEI.

This clonotype was counted at least ten times. The chain has TRBV6-1 and TRBJ2-7, with D perhaps TRBD1 (6 bases). The germline V gene encodes CDR1 MNHNS and CDR2 SASEGT. This CDR3 comprises 14 residues. With 7 bases removed from V and 4 bases from J, the gap between germline ends came to 17 bases. The CDR3: CASTPQGVDYEQYF. The CDR3 nucleotides read TGTGCCAGCACCCCACAGGGTGTTGATTACGAGCAGTACTTC.

This clonotype was seen at least ten times. CDR3 in amino acids: CASSELAGDEQFF. Here the CDR3 DNA reads TGTGCCAGCAGTGAACTAGCGGGAGATGAGCAGTTCTTC. The genes are TRBV2 and TRBJ2-1; 10 bases map to TRBD2. The CDR3 is 13 amino acids. Germline-derived CDR1 and CDR2 are SNHLY and FYNNEI. V gave up 2 bases and J gave up 8 bases; unmatched junction bases: 0.

There are many counts of this clonotype. The chain couples TRBV20-1 to TRBJ2-1; 7 bases line up with TRBD1. Germline trimming cut 0 bases from V and 6 bases from J; bases unmatched to any gene: 8. The length of the CDR3 is 15 residues. Germline V lookup: CDR1 DFQATT, CDR2 SNEGSKA (reference sequence). The CDR3 spells CSARDWARGSNEQFF. In DNA, the CDR3 is TGCAGTGCTAGAGATTGGGCCAGGGGGAGCAATGAGCAGTTCTTC.

This clonotype was detected many times. J is TRBJ2-3 and V is TRBV6-1; D is perhaps TRBD2 (6 bases). The CDR3 totals 14 residues. Trimming left V 3 bases short and J 1 base short, with 8 bases between. Per germline, CDR1 MNHNS and CDR2 SASEGT. The CDR3 DNA reads TGTGCCAGCAGTGACAGGGAGGGCACAGATACGCAGTATTTT. Translation: CASSDREGTDTQYF.

In this sample, this clonotype turned up many times. The CDR3 sequence is CASSLGMVPYEQYF. The DNA for the CDR3 is TGTGCCAGCAGCTTGGGAATGGTCCCCTACGAGCAGTACTTC. The chain links TRBV5-6 to TRBJ2-7; D unclear. The germline gives CDR1 SGHDT, CDR2 YYEEEE. The CDR3 is 14 amino acids. The V end was cut by 0 bases, the J end by 2 bases, with 9 bases between.

This clonotype was counted once. The rearrangement links TRBV28 to TRBJ2-1; 8 bases map to TRBD1. The V gene end was trimmed by 5 bases and the J gene end by 0 bases; junction bases not matched to a gene: 9. Germline CDR1 and CDR2: MDHEN and SYDVKM. The CDR3 is 17 amino acids. The CDR3 DNA reads TGTGCCAGCAGTCCACGCATCGGGACAGGCTCCTACAATGAGCAGTTCTTC. Amino acid sequence: CASSPRIGTGSYNEQFF. The full variable domain, its missing parts supplied by reference TRBV28 and TRBJ2-1, is DVKVTQSSRYLVKRTGEKVFLECVQDMDHENMFWYRQDPGLGLRLIYFSYDVKMKEKGDIPEGYSVSREKKERFSLILESASTNQTSMYLCASSPRIGTGSYNEQFFGPGTRLTVL.

V is TRBV9 and J is TRBJ1-4, with D possibly TRBD1 on 6 matching bases. The CDR3 length is 16 residues. V was pared by 0 bases and J by 10 bases, with 19 bases between. Germline V gene sequence: CDR1 SGDLS, CDR2 YYNGEE. The CDR3 DNA follows: TGTGCCAGCAGCGTAGGGGGTAAGCCAGGGGCTGGAAAACTGTTTTTT. This codes for CASSVGGKPGAGKLFF.

The rearrangement links TRBV5-6 to TRBJ2-5; TRBD1 aligns across 7 bases. Trimming took 1 base from V and 5 from J; bases not matched to a gene: 8. CDR3 size: 15 residues. The germline V gene encodes CDR1 SGHDT and CDR2 YYEEEE. DNA for the CDR3: TGTGCCAGCAGCTTGAGATCAGGGGGTGGCGAGACCCAGTACTTC. Amino acids: CASSLRSGGGETQYF.

This clonotype was picked up one time. This clone may be a read error of a much larger clone one base away. The rearrangement uses TRBV12-3 or TRBV12-4 and TRBJ2-4, with a tentative D call TRBD1 (6 bases). The CDR3 is 14 residues long. The CDR3 spells CASTQTGAKDIQYF. The DNA of the CDR3 is TGTGCCAGCACCCAGACAGGAGCCAAAGACATTCAGTACTTC.

As for this clonotype: This could be a read error, since a much larger clone is one nucleotide away. The gene calls are TRBV6-1 and TRBJ2-7; TRBD2 might be the D (5 bases). The V and J ends lost 2 bases and 7 bases respectively, with 12 bases between them. There are 13 residues in the CDR3. CDR1 and CDR2 (germline): MNHNS, SASEGT. This CDR3 reads CASSETPAGEQYF. The CDR3 coding sequence is TGTGCCAGCAGTGAAACCCCGGCGGGTGAGCAGTACTTC.

In its sample, this clonotype was seen many times. The chain recombines TRBV10-3 with TRBJ2-5; D not resolved. This CDR3 has 13 amino acids. The V and J ends lost 6 bases and 3 bases respectively, with 11 bases between them. The germline gives CDR1 ENHRY, CDR2 SYGVKD. The CDR3 DNA follows: TGTGCCATCAGCTACACCAGCGAAGAGACCCAGTACTTC. Encoded protein: CAISYTSEETQYF.

This clonotype has a handful of counts. V is TRBV5-1 and J is TRBJ2-6, with D perhaps assigned TRBD1 or TRBD2 (6 bases each). CDR1 and CDR2 from the germline V gene are SGHRS and YFSETQ. The V end was cut by 4 bases, the J end by 0 bases, with 11 bases between. The length of the CDR3 is 16 residues. Here the CDR3 DNA reads TGCGCCAGCAGCCAAAAGGGGGGCTCTGGGGCCAACGTCCTGACTTTC. This gives the protein CASSQKGGSGANVLTF.

This clonotype was seen repeatedly, ten times or more. The gene calls are TRBV2 and TRBJ2-7; D not resolved. Trimming cost V 3 bases and J 3 bases, with 12 bases left between them. Germline V lookup: CDR1 SNHLY, CDR2 FYNNEI. CDR3 length equals 14 residues. In nucleotides, the CDR3 is TGTGCCAGCAGTGACCTGCGCACCCTCTACGAGCAGTACTTC. This sequence encodes CASSDLRTLYEQYF.

This clonotype was seen at least ten times. The chain has TRBV2 and TRBJ1-5; D unclear. This CDR3 spans 15 amino acids. Trimming left V 2 bases short and J 6 bases short, with 14 bases between. The germline gives CDR1 SNHLY, CDR2 FYNNEI. DNA of the CDR3: TGTGCCAGCAGTGAACTTGACCTTGGTCCTCAGCCCCAGCATTTT. It yields the protein CASSELDLGPQPQHF.

This clonotype was detected many times. The J gene is TRBJ2-1, the V gene TRBV12-3 or TRBV12-4; 10 nucleotides agree with TRBD2. This CDR3 spans 16 amino acids. V gave up 7 bases and J gave up 4 bases; unmatched junction bases: 10. CDR3 sequence reads: CASNYLAGAAYNEQFF. The CDR3 DNA reads as TGTGCCAGCAATTATCTAGCGGGAGCCGCTTACAATGAGCAGTTCTTC.

This clonotype was observed at least ten times. The gene calls are TRBV7-9 and TRBJ2-7; D is tentatively TRBD1 or TRBD2 (6 bases each). Germline lookup yields CDR1 SEHNR and CDR2 FQNEAQ (reference sequence). This CDR3 contains 13 residues. Trimming left V 8 bases short and J 3 bases short, with 14 bases between. CDR3 protein: CASQRAGHYEQYF. The CDR3 DNA is TGTGCCAGCCAAAGGGCGGGACACTACGAGCAGTACTTC.

This clonotype was counted between two and nine times. The chain has TRBV6-1 and TRBJ1-1; 7 bases line up with TRBD1. Germline V CDR1 and CDR2: MNHNS, SASEGT. The V segment lost 5 bases and the J segment 6 bases; nucleotides outside the gene matches: 6. The CDR3 totals 13 residues. CDR3 loop: CASSSGQAPEAFF. DNA for the CDR3: TGTGCCAGCAGTAGCGGACAGGCACCTGAAGCTTTCTTT.

This clonotype was picked up a small number of times. The chain recombines TRBV6-1 with TRBJ2-5; D is tentatively TRBD1 or TRBD2 (5 bases each). The CDR3 sequence is 14 residues long. Looked up from germline, CDR1 is MNHNS and CDR2 is SASEGT. V lost 4 bases and J 5 bases, leaving 14 bases between the germline ends. The CDR3 DNA sequence: TGTGCCAGCAGTGTGAGGGGAGCTGGTGAGACCCAGTACTTC. It translates to CASSVRGAGETQYF.

With respect to this clonotype: This may stem from a read error, because a much larger clone lies one nucleotide away. This chain uses TRBV30 with TRBJ2-3; D possibly uses TRBD1 or TRBD2 (5 bases each). The CDR3 runs to 13 residues. The germline V gene encodes CDR1 GTSNPN and CDR2 SVGIG (reference sequence). V lost 3 bases to trimming and J lost 7 bases, with 14 bases between them. The DNA for the CDR3 is TGTGCCTGGAGCGCAACGGGGCCTTATACGCAGTATTTT. Its translation: CAWSATGPYTQYF.

V and J are TRBV7-3 and TRBJ2-7, with 8 bases identical to TRBD2. From germline, CDR1 is SGHTA and CDR2 FQGTGA. This CDR3 region has 15 residues. Losses at the gene ends were 5 bases for V and 4 bases for J; bases not matched to a gene: 10. The chain's CDR3 is CASSNPGLGDYEQYF. The CDR3 nucleotides are TGTGCCAGCAGCAACCCGGGACTAGGAGATTACGAGCAGTACTTC.

This clonotype has at least ten counts. The CDR3 is CASSIRNQPQHF. The DNA of the CDR3 is TGTGCCAGTAGTATACGGAATCAGCCCCAGCATTTT. The chain carries TRBV19 and TRBJ1-5, with D unresolved. The germline V gene encodes CDR1 LNHDA and CDR2 SQIVND (reference sequence). The V end was cut by 2 bases, the J end by 4 bases, with 3 bases between. The CDR3 runs to 12 residues.

This sequence joins TRBV4-2 and TRBJ1-2; no definite D call. Germline V gene sequence: CDR1 LGHNA, CDR2 YNFKEQ. CDR3 length: 15 amino acids. Between the trimmed V and J ends, which lost 5 bases and 7 bases, there was a span of 20 bases. The CDR3 region is CASSYASSEGGGYTF. The CDR3 bases are TGTGCCAGCAGCTACGCGAGTTCAGAGGGCGGTGGCTACACCTTC.